This TCR beta chain was identified in a study of T cells after somatic rescue of genetic block. Assay: immunoSEQ multiplex PCR; the TCRdb copy retains only in-frame clones and omits some. The sample includes approximately 16,000 clones, around 70% of them seen just once. The material sequenced was peripheral blood mononuclear cells (PBMCs). The receptor comes from a man aged 18-30 years.

The CDR3 DNA follows: TGTGCCAGCAGCTCGGGGACAGGGTTTACTAATGAAAAACTGTTTTTT. Protein product: CASSSGTGFTNEKLFF. The chain joins TRBV7-9 to TRBJ1-4; 9 bases match TRBD1. The CDR3 runs 16 residues. Losses at the gene ends were 4 bases for V and 2 bases for J; bases not matched to a gene: 5. Germline values: CDR1 SEHNR, CDR2 FQNEAQ (reference sequence).